What follows are 11 T cell receptor beta chains derived from one specimen sequenced in a study of cytomegalovirus exposure and HLA in healthy donors. The protocol was immunoSEQ multiplex PCR, while the TCRdb copy is restricted to in-frame clones and leaves out a portion. Of 70,000 to 95,000 clones listed, over 85% are singletons. The sequenced sample was PBMCs. The receptors were gathered from a woman aged 30 to 39 in good health and CMV-seronegative.

This chain links TRBV18 with TRBJ2-2, with a possible D match to TRBD1 (5 bases). This CDR3 contains 14 residues. Trimming removed 4 bases at V and 2 bases at J, with 8 bases between. Germline CDR1 and CDR2: KGHSH and LQKENI. The CDR3 nucleotides read TGTGCCAGCTCACTAGACAGCAACACCGGGGAGCTGTTTTTT. Protein sequence: CASSLDSNTGELFF.

This clone was detected once. This chain's CDR3 is CASTHGVDTGELFF. The CDR3 nucleotides read TGTGCCAGCACCCACGGGGTCGACACCGGGGAGCTGTTTTTT. The J gene is TRBJ2-2, the V gene TRBV6-5; weak D call: TRBD2 (5 bases). V lost 7 bases and J lost 3, with 12 bases in between. Per germline, CDR1 MNHEY and CDR2 SVGAGI. The CDR3 totals 14 residues.

The chain is built from TRBV18 and TRBJ1-1, with a weak D call TRBD1 (5 bases). From germline, CDR1 is KGHSH and CDR2 LQKENI. The CDR3 contains 15 residues. V shed 4 bases and J shed 5 bases, with 17 bases lying between them. CDR3 protein: CASSQVPGGWTEAFF. The CDR3 DNA sequence: TGTGCCAGCTCACAGGTCCCGGGGGGATGGACTGAAGCTTTCTTT.

This chain connects TRBV30 to TRBJ2-5; 8 nucleotides line up with TRBD2. V lost 5 bases, J lost 7 bases, and 9 bases stayed unmatched. Germline CDR1 reads GTSNPN; CDR2 reads SVGIG (reference sequence). This CDR3 has 13 residues. CDR3 loop: CAWGLAAWGTQYF. The DNA for the CDR3 is TGTGCCTGGGGACTAGCCGCTTGGGGGACCCAGTACTTC.

This sequence joins TRBV19 and TRBJ1-1; 7 nucleotides align to TRBD1. The CDR3 loop spans 15 amino acids. Germline V CDR1 and CDR2: LNHDA, SQIVND (reference sequence). J lost 3 bases, V lost 5 bases, and 9 bases had no gene match. The CDR3 nucleotides are TGTGCCAGTAGTGAAGACAGGGCGCGGTACACTGAAGCTTTCTTT. This encodes CASSEDRARYTEAFF.

This clone was seen a single time. This chain connects TRBV5-6 to TRBJ2-5, with a possible D match to TRBD1 (5 bases). Germline lookup yields CDR1 SGHDT and CDR2 YYEEEE. This CDR3 region has 15 residues. The germline V and J ends were trimmed by 1 base and 5 bases, with 15 bases remaining between them. CDR3 bases: TGTGCCAGCAGCTTGCCAGGGATTGGGCGGGAGACCCAGTACTTC. This codes for CASSLPGIGRETQYF.

This chain connects TRBV28 to TRBJ1-5; the D gene is possibly TRBD1 (6 bases). CDR1 is MDHEN and CDR2 is SYDVKM in the germline V gene. Trimming removed 2 bases from V and 3 bases from J, with 8 bases in between. The CDR3 sequence is 14 residues long. The CDR3 nucleotides are TGTGCCAGCAGTTTAGGACAGCACAATCAGCCCCAGCATTTT. Its protein is CASSLGQHNQPQHF.

This chain joins TRBV7-8 and TRBJ1-2, with a weak D call TRBD1 (5 bases). The V end was cut by 3 bases, the J end by 8 bases, with 19 bases between. The germline CDR1 and CDR2 sequences are SGHVS and FQNEAQ. This CDR3 is built from 15 residues. CDR3 DNA: TGTGCCAGCAGCTTGGGGCAGGGAGGGCTAGAGGGCTACACCTTC. It is translated as CASSLGQGGLEGYTF.

The chain employs TRBV30 and TRBJ2-1; no clear D gene. Looked up from germline, CDR1 is GTSNPN and CDR2 is SVGIG (reference sequence). The ends were cut back, 0 bases at V and 6 bases at J, with 12 bases in the middle. This CDR3 region has 14 residues. The CDR3 coding sequence is TGTGCCTGGAGTGTGTTCCTACCTCTCAATGAGCAGTTCTTC. Translated: CAWSVFLPLNEQFF.

J is TRBJ2-1 and V is TRBV6-1, with D hard to call. CDR1 MNHNS and CDR2 SASEGT come from the germline V gene. The CDR3 spans 15 residues. V shed 4 bases and J shed 3 bases, with 13 bases lying between them. CDR3 bases: TGTGCCAGCAGTGCCCCCGCCGGTATCTACAATGAGCAGTTCTTC. The encoded protein is CASSAPAGIYNEQFF.

This rearrangement joins TRBV4-3 to TRBJ1-2; no clear D gene. Germline values: CDR1 LGHNA, CDR2 YSLEER. The V end lost 0 bases, the J end lost 2 bases, and 10 bases lay between the germline ends. This CDR3 is built from 15 residues. The CDR3 DNA sequence: TGCGCCAGCAGCCAAGAGCCCACAGCAAACTATGGCTACACCTTC. The encoded protein is CASSQEPTANYGYTF.